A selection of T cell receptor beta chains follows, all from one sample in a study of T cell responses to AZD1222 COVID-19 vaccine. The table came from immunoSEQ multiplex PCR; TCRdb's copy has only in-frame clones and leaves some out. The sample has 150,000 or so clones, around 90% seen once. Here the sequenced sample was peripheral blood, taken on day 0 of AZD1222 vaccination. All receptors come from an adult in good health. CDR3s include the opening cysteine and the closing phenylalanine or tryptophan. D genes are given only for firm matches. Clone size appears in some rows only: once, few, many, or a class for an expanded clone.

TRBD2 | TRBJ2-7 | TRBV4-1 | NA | CASSQDGASGRFLSYEQYF | TGCGCCAGCAGCCAAGACGGGGCTAGCGGGAGATTTCTCTCCTACGAGCAGTACTTC
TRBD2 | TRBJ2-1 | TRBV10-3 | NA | CAIRGGLVNEQFF | TGTGCCATCAGGGGGGGACTAGTCAATGAGCAGTTCTTC
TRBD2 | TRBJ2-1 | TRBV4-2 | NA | CASSQDLSGRSGEQFF | TGTGCCAGCAGCCAAGATCTGAGCGGGAGGTCAGGTGAGCAGTTCTTC
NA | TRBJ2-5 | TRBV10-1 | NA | CASSESSPYQETQYF | TGCGCCAGCAGTGAGTCTAGTCCGTACCAAGAGACCCAGTACTTC
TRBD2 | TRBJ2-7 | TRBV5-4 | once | CASSLALTSGSEQYF | TGTGCCAGCAGCTTGGCCCTCACTAGCGGGTCCGAGCAGTACTTC
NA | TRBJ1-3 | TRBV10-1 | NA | CASTGQDSGNTIYF | TGCGCCAGCACGGGACAAGACTCTGGAAACACCATATATTTT
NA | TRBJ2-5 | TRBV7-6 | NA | CASSNRDFEETQYF | TGTGCCAGCAGCAACCGGGACTTCGAAGAGACCCAGTACTTC
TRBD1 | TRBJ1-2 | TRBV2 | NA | CATNRGPPSSGYTF | TGTGCCACCAATAGGGGGCCGCCTTCGTCGGGCTACACCTTC
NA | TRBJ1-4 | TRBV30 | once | CAGKRTHWGEKLFF | TGTGCCGGGAAACGAACCCACTGGGGGGAAAAACTGTTTTTT
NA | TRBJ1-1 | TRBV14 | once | CASSQAREGSTEAFF | TGTGCCAGCAGCCAAGCCCGGGAGGGAAGCACTGAAGCTTTCTTT
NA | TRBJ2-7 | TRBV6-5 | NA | CASRAGGRGPEQYF | TGTGCCAGCAGGGCCGGGGGACGAGGCCCCGAGCAGTACTTC
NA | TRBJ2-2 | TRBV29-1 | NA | CSVEEAGELFF | TGCAGCGTTGAAGAGGCCGGGGAGCTGTTTTTT
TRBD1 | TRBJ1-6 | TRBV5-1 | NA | CASSLADRDGSPLHF | TGCGCCAGCAGCTTGGCCGACAGGGATGGTTCACCCCTCCACTTT
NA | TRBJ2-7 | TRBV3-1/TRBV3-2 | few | CATLGGSGSKAYEQYF | TGTGCCACCCTTGGGGGTAGCGGTTCGAAGGCCTACGAGCAGTACTTC
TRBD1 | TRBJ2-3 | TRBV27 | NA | CASSDRGAKTDTQYF | TGTGCCAGCAGTGACAGGGGTGCGAAAACAGATACGCAGTATTTT
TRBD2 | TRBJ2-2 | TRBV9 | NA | CASSVGLAGGELFF | TGTGCCAGCAGCGTAGGACTAGCGGGAGGGGAGCTGTTTTTT
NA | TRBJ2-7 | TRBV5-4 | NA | CATSARQGSSEQYF | TGTGCCACCTCAGCTCGGCAGGGCTCAAGCGAGCAGTACTTC
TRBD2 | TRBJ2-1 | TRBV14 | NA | CASSYRGRASNEQFF | TGTGCCAGCAGCTACCGAGGGAGGGCGAGCAATGAGCAGTTCTTC
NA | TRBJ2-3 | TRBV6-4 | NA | CASSDSAEPTPSTDTQYF | TGTGCCAGCAGTGACTCGGCGGAACCTACCCCAAGCACAGATACGCAGTATTTT
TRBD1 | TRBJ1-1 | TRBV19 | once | CASSYTGTGYFYAFF | TGTGCCAGTAGTTATACCGGGACAGGGTATTTCTATGCTTTCTTT
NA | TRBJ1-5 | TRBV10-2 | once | CASSESTASRGYQPQHF | TGCGCCAGCAGTGAGTCGACAGCCTCAAGGGGGTATCAGCCCCAGCATTTT
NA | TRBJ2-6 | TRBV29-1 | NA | CSVEGLFGSGANVLTF | TGCAGCGTTGAAGGTTTATTCGGCTCTGGGGCCAACGTCCTGACTTTC
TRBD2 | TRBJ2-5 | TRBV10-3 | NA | CAISGPRGAGRETQYF | TGTGCCATCAGTGGCCCTCGGGGAGCGGGGCGAGAGACCCAGTACTTC
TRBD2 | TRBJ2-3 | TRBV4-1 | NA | CASSTPGLGSTDTQYF | TGCGCCAGCAGCACCCCTGGACTAGGTAGCACAGATACGCAGTATTTT
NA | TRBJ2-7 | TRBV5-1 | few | CASSLLGQGGNEQYF | TGCGCCAGCAGCTTGCTGGGGCAGGGGGGAAACGAGCAGTACTTC
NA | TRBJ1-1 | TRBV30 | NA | CAWSVLDGREAFF | TGTGCCTGGAGTGTACTCGATGGGCGGGAGGCTTTCTTT
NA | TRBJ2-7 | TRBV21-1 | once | CASSKQEETGGYEQYF | TGTGCCAGCAGCAAGCAGGAGGAAACAGGGGGGTACGAGCAGTACTTC
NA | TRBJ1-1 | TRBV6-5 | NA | CASRAGRAAFF | TGTGCCAGCAGGGCGGGCCGGGCAGCTTTCTTT
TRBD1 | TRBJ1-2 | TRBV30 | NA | CAWSVQGYGYTF | TGTGCCTGGAGTGTACAGGGGTACGGCTACACCTTC
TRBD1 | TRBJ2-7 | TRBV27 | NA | CASSNYRGHEQYF | TGTGCCAGCAGTAACTACAGGGGCCACGAGCAGTACTTC
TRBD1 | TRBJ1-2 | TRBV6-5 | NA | CASRDTGASNYGYTF | TGTGCCAGCAGGGACACAGGGGCTTCTAACTATGGCTACACCTTC
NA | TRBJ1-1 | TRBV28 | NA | CASRKNTEAFF | TGTGCCAGCAGGAAGAACACTGAAGCTTTCTTT
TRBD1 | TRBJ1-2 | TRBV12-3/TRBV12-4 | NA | CASRTGGDRTYTF | TGTGCCAGCAGGACAGGGGGCGATCGGACCTACACCTTC
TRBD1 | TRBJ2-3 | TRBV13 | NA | CASSLVDRGGDTQYF | TGTGCCAGCAGCTTAGTGGACAGGGGTGGAGATACGCAGTATTTT
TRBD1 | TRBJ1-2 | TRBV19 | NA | CASSPAGTGAYGYTF | TGTGCCAGTAGTCCGGCCGGGACAGGGGCCTATGGCTACACCTTC
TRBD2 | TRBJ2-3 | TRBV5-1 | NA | CASSSGLASSTDTQYF | TGCGCCAGCAGCTCGGGACTAGCCTCTAGCACAGATACGCAGTATTTT
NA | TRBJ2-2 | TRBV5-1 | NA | CASSPAGVTGELFF | TGCGCCAGCAGCCCCGCAGGGGTAACCGGGGAGCTGTTTTTT
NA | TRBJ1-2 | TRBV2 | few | CASTGNYGYTF | TGTGCCAGCACAGGGAACTATGGCTACACCTTC
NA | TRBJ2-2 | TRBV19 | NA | CATSQVGLAGELFF | TGTGCCACCTCGCAGGTCGGACTCGCCGGGGAGCTGTTTTTT
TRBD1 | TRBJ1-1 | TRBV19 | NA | CASRPTGDTEAFF | TGTGCCAGTAGACCGACAGGGGACACTGAAGCTTTCTTT
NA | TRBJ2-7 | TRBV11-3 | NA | CASSFGGPGEQYF | TGTGCCAGCAGCTTTGGAGGGCCGGGCGAGCAGTACTTC
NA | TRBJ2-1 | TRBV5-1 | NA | CASSLGQVATHEQFF | TGCGCCAGCAGCTTGGGGCAGGTGGCGACCCATGAGCAGTTCTTC
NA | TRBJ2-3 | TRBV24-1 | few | CATSGGQMSSTDTQYF | TGTGCCACCAGTGGAGGACAGATGAGTTCCACAGATACGCAGTATTTT
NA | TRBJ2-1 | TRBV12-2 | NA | CASRLTSGRANEQFF | TGTGCAAGTCGCTTGACTAGCGGGAGGGCCAATGAGCAGTTCTTC
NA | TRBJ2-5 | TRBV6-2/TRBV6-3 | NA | CASNPGALRTQYF | TGTGCCAGCAACCCCGGGGCCTTGCGGACCCAGTACTTC
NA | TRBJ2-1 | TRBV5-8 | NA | CASSGGLSSYNEQFF | TGTGCCAGCAGCGGGGGACTGAGCTCCTACAATGAGCAGTTCTTC
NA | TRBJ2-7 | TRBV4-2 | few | CASSHDTYEQYF | TGTGCCAGCAGCCACGACACCTACGAGCAGTACTTC
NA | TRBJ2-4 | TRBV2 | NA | CASEGVGAYIQYF | TGTGCCAGTGAAGGGGTGGGAGCTTACATTCAGTACTTC
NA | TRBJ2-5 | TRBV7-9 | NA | CASSLGPVSGETQYF | TGTGCCAGCAGCTTAGGTCCCGTTTCGGGAGAGACCCAGTACTTC
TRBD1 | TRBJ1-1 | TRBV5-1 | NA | CASSSWTGSGTEAFF | TGCGCCAGCAGCTCCTGGACAGGGAGCGGCACTGAAGCTTTCTTT
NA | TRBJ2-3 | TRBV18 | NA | CASSRDGGRAVRTDTQYF | TGTGCCAGCTCACGAGACGGGGGGCGAGCGGTAAGGACAGATACGCAGTATTTT
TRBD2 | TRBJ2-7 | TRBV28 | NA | CASSYLRGSSYEQYF | TGTGCCAGCAGTTACTTGCGGGGGAGCTCCTACGAGCAGTACTTC
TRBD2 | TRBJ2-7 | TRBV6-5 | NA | CASSYSNAGVGLEQYF | TGTGCCAGCAGTTACTCGAATGCGGGAGTTGGGTTGGAGCAGTACTTC
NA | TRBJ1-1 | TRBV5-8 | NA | CASSGPGPLNTEAFF | TGTGCCAGCAGCGGACCGGGACCCTTGAACACTGAAGCTTTCTTT
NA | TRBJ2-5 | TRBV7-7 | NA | CASSLAPQETQYF | TGTGCTAGCAGCTTAGCCCCCCAAGAGACCCAGTACTTC
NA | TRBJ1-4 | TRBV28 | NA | CASTIMGGTINEKLFF | TGTGCCAGCACCATAATGGGGGGGACAATTAATGAAAAACTGTTTTTT
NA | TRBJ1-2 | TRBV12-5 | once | CASGQDNYGYTF | TGTGCTAGTGGTCAGGACAACTATGGCTACACCTTC